The 4 T cell receptor beta chains given below trace back to one sample, sequenced in a study of patients with pleural tuberculosis. MiXCR, applied by TCRdb to the reads, yields one record per CDR3 protein. The sample holds around 49,000 distinct CDR3 sequences, 5.5% to 8% seen once. Source of these receptors: a human donor with pleural tuberculosis.

In its sample, this clonotype was seen many times. The chain uses TRBV28 and TRBJ2-2, with 7 bases matching TRBD2. Per the germline V gene, CDR1 is MDHEN and CDR2 is SYDVKM. V lost 4 bases to trimming and J lost 1 base; unmatched junction nucleotides: 6. This CDR3 has 16 residues. CDR3 loop: CASSSILAENTGELFF. In nucleotides, the CDR3 is TGTGCCAGCAGTTCCATTCTAGCGGAGAACACCGGGGAGCTGTTTTTT.

The J gene is TRBJ2-2, the V gene TRBV30; D is ambiguous. V was clipped by 5 bases and J by 6 bases, with 10 bases between them. CDR3 length: 12 residues. Germline V gives CDR1 GTSNPN, CDR2 SVGIG (reference sequence). CDR3: CAWVFPPGELFF. The CDR3 nucleotides are TGTGCCTGGGTTTTTCCTCCCGGGGAGCTGTTTTTT. The full variable domain, in which reference TRBV30 and TRBJ2-2 provide the parts outside the CDR3, is SQTIHQWPATLVQPVGSPLSLECTVEGTSNPNLYWYRQAAGRGLQLLFYSVGIGQISSEVPQNLSASRPQDRQFILSSKKLLLSDSGFYLCAWVFPPGELFFGEGSRLTVL.

This clonotype was observed a few times. The gene calls are TRBV12-5 and TRBJ2-3; no clear D gene. The germline CDR1 and CDR2 sequences are LGHNT and FRNRAP. The V end was cut by 4 bases, the J end by 6 bases, with 5 bases between. This CDR3 contains 11 residues. CDR3 in amino acids: CASGSGDTQYF. The CDR3 region has the DNA TGTGCTAGTGGTTCCGGGGATACGCAGTATTTT.

This clonotype appeared many times. This chain joins TRBV7-8 and TRBJ1-5; D might be TRBD1 (5 bases). This CDR3 has 13 residues. The germline gives CDR1 SGHVS, CDR2 FQNEAQ. V was shortened by 5 bases and J by 3 bases, with 8 bases between the two germline ends. In nucleotides, the CDR3 is TGTGCCAGCAGCGGGACCCTCAATCAGCCCCAGCATTTT. Amino acids: CASSGTLNQPQHF. The entire variable domain, with the rest obtained from reference TRBV7-8 and TRBJ1-5, is as follows: GAGVSQSPRYKVAKRGQDVALRCDPISGHVSLFWYQQALGQGPEFLTYFQNEAQLDKSGLPSDRFFAERPEGSVSTLKIQRTQQEDSAVYLCASSGTLNQPQHFGDGTRLSIL.